Shown below are 8 T cell receptor beta chains from a single sample sequenced in a study of blood T cell repertoires in COVID-19. Sequencing used immunoSEQ multiplex PCR; TCRdb keeps in-frame clones, though not all of them. The table lists fewer than 250,000 clones, 65% to 90% of them singletons. Sequenced material: PBMCs or T cells enriched from blood (not recorded which). These TCRs come from a woman in her forties or fifties with acute COVID-19.

V usage is TRBV18 and J usage is TRBJ2-7; tentative D call: TRBD1 (6 bases). Germline V lookup: CDR1 KGHSH, CDR2 LQKENI. V lost 3 bases, J lost 5 bases, and 17 bases lay in between. The CDR3 has 15 amino acids. The CDR3 DNA follows: TGTGCCAGCTCACCGACTTTACAGGGTAGGAACGAGCAGTACTTC. It encodes CASSPTLQGRNEQYF.

This chain connects TRBV24-1 to TRBJ1-5; 7 bases are a match to TRBD1. The ends lost 3 bases at V and 2 bases at J; junction bases unmatched: 0. Per the germline V gene, CDR1 is KGHDR and CDR2 is SFDVKD. This CDR3 region has 14 residues. CDR3 sequence reads: CATSDTGGNQPQHF. The CDR3 DNA reads as TGTGCCACCAGTGATACAGGGGGCAATCAGCCCCAGCATTTT.

This rearrangement joins TRBV7-2 to TRBJ1-1, with a tentative D call TRBD1 (6 bases). CDR1 SGHTA and CDR2 FQGNSA come from the germline V gene. The CDR3 is made up of 13 amino acids. Trimming removed 6 bases from V and 0 bases from J, with 8 bases in between. The CDR3 nucleotides are TGTGCCAGCAGGACAGGCCTGAACACTGAAGCTTTCTTT. This translates into CASRTGLNTEAFF.

This sequence joins TRBV19 and TRBJ2-1, with TRBD2 as a possible D gene (5 bases). Trimming shortened V by 10 bases and J by 8 bases, and 18 bases separated the two germline ends. The CDR3 extends over 13 amino acids. Germline loops: CDR1 LNHDA, CDR2 SQIVND (reference sequence). Here the CDR3 reads CATRVEGLDEQFF. Here the CDR3 DNA reads TGTGCCACCCGCGTCGAGGGCCTGGATGAGCAGTTCTTC.

This chain connects TRBV28 to TRBJ1-2; D perhaps matches TRBD1 (5 bases). Germline values: CDR1 MDHEN, CDR2 SYDVKM. Trimming pared 2 bases from V and 5 bases from J, leaving 15 bases between. The CDR3 is 15 amino acids. In DNA, the CDR3 is TGTGCCAGCAGTTTACGTACAGGCCCGCCTTATGGCTACACCTTC. Translated, it gives CASSLRTGPPYGYTF.

This sequence joins TRBV27 and TRBJ1-2; D remains ambiguous. CDR1 is MNHEY, CDR2 SMNVEV, per germline (reference sequence). Trimming removed 9 bases from V and 5 bases from J, with 7 bases in between. The CDR3 covers 10 residues. This CDR3 reads CARRLYGYTF. CDR3 nucleotide sequence: TGTGCCAGGAGGCTGTATGGCTACACCTTC.

This chain connects TRBV7-3 to TRBJ2-1, with 9 bases matching TRBD1. CDR3 length equals 14 residues. Germline V gene lookup returns CDR1 SGHTA and CDR2 FQGTGA. The J segment lost 3 bases and the V segment lost 4 bases, leaving 1 base of the junction unmatched. CDR3 coding DNA: TGTGCCAGCAGCTGGACAGGGGACTACAATGAGCAGTTCTTC. Translated, it gives CASSWTGDYNEQFF.

The chain recombines TRBV11-3 with TRBJ1-1, with 9 nucleotides matching TRBD1. After removal of 3 bases from V and 3 bases from J, the junction contained 2 bases not matched to a gene. In germline, CDR1 is SGHNT, CDR2 YENEEA. There are 14 residues in the CDR3. CDR3 protein: CASSFTGGDTEAFF. As DNA, the CDR3 is TGTGCCAGCAGCTTTACAGGGGGCGACACTGAAGCTTTCTTT.